The 15 T cell receptor beta chains below all came from one sample that was sequenced in a study of radiation and T cells in renal cell carcinoma. The data were produced by immunoSEQ multiplex PCR, yet TCRdb's version contains in-frame clones alone and is incomplete. The table records 70,000 or so clones, about four fifths of them present only once. Documented time point: blood 2 weeks post-SBRT. Treatment of the sample: 15 Gy SBRT to primary tumor, nephrectomy 4 weeks later. Specimen: blood, collected from a patient whose treatment included radiotherapy and nephrectomy. The receptor set was obtained from a man between 60 and 70 years old with renal cell carcinoma.

The chain has TRBV27 and TRBJ2-3, with 9 bases identical to TRBD2. The CDR3 runs 17 residues. Germline V lookup: CDR1 MNHEY, CDR2 SMNVEV (reference sequence). The V gene end was trimmed by 2 bases and the J gene end by 3 bases; junction bases not matched to a gene: 9. The CDR3 protein is CASSLGLAGMGTDTQYF. The DNA of the CDR3 is TGTGCCAGCAGTTTAGGGCTAGCGGGAATGGGGACAGATACGCAGTATTTT.

The chain has TRBV5-1 and TRBJ2-7, with 11 bases lining up with TRBD2. The CDR3 has 17 amino acids. Unmatched junction bases numbered 8, after V lost 0 bases and J lost 3 bases. Germline CDR1 SGHRS, CDR2 YFSETQ. This CDR3 reads CASSLDLAGGLLYEQYF. CDR3 nucleotide sequence: TGCGCCAGCAGCTTGGATCTAGCGGGAGGCCTCCTCTACGAGCAGTACTTC. The full variable domain, rest sourced from reference TRBV5-1 and TRBJ2-7, is KAGVTQTPRYLIKTRGQQVTLSCSPISGHRSVSWYQQTPGQGLQFLFEYFSETQRNKGNFPGRFSGRQFSNSRSEMNVSTLELGDSALYLCASSLDLAGGLLYEQYFGPGTRLTVT.

This chain uses TRBV4-3 with TRBJ2-3, with D hard to call. Trimming pared 0 bases from V and 2 bases from J, leaving 9 bases between. Germline CDR1 LGHNA, CDR2 YSLEER. This CDR3 is 15 amino acids long. The CDR3 sequence is CASSQDLTPTDTQYF. CDR3 DNA: TGCGCCAGCAGCCAAGATCTTACTCCCACAGATACGCAGTATTTT.

Only one count was recorded for this clone. The chain employs TRBV13 and TRBJ1-1; 7 positions agree with TRBD1. With V trimmed by 1 base and J by 5 bases, 4 bases remained unmatched. Per the germline V gene, CDR1 is PRHDT and CDR2 is FYEKMQ (reference sequence). This CDR3 contains 14 residues. CDR3 protein: CASSLEGGVTEAFF. In DNA form, the CDR3 reads TGTGCCAGCAGCTTAGAAGGGGGCGTAACTGAAGCTTTCTTT.

The chain employs TRBV28 and TRBJ2-1; 7 bases fit TRBD2. Losses at the gene ends were 7 bases for V and 8 bases for J; bases not matched to a gene: 11. The CDR3 has 14 amino acids. Germline V gene sequence: CDR1 MDHEN, CDR2 SYDVKM. CDR3 sequence (DNA): TGTGCCAGCACGGGGGGAGGACGTGGGGATGAGCAGTTCTTC. Protein: CASTGGGRGDEQFF.

The chain carries TRBV10-2 and TRBJ2-1; D remains unclear. Trimming removed 3 bases from V and 0 bases from J, with 6 bases in between. Germline V CDR1 and CDR2: WSHSY, SAAADI. This CDR3 region has 14 residues. CDR3 DNA sequence: TGCGCCAGCAGTGACTTCTTCTCCTACAATGAGCAGTTCTTC. It codes for CASSDFFSYNEQFF.

The chain has TRBV7-7 and TRBJ2-5; D is possibly TRBD1 or TRBD2 (5 bases each). V lost 5 bases to trimming and J lost 3 bases, with 10 bases between them. The CDR3 contains 13 residues. Germline V gene sequence: CDR1 SSHAT, CDR2 FNYEAQ (reference sequence). DNA for the CDR3: TGTGCCAGCAGCAGGGACCGGGAAGAGACCCAGTACTTC. Amino acids: CASSRDREETQYF.

This chain links TRBV19 with TRBJ2-7, with D possibly matching TRBD2 (5 bases). CDR1 is LNHDA, CDR2 SQIVND, per germline (reference sequence). Trimming removed 3 bases from V and 1 base from J, with 25 bases in between. This CDR3 comprises 19 residues. The CDR3 sequence is CASSMEGSISPRVSYEQYF. The CDR3 nucleotides are TGTGCCAGTAGTATGGAAGGGAGCATATCCCCTAGGGTGTCCTACGAGCAGTACTTC. The variable domain in full, with the rest retrieved from reference TRBV19 and TRBJ2-7, is DGGITQSPKYLFRKEGQNVTLSCEQNLNHDAMYWYRQDPGQGLRLIYYSQIVNDFQKGDIAEGYSVSREKKESFPLTVTSAQKNPTAFYLCASSMEGSISPRVSYEQYFGPGTRLTVT.

The J gene is TRBJ1-5, the V gene TRBV7-2; D gene unclear. The ends were cut back, 1 base at V and 4 bases at J, with 5 bases in the middle. Germline values: CDR1 SGHTA, CDR2 FQGNSA. CDR3 length: 13 residues. As DNA, the CDR3 is TGTGCCAGCAGCTTAGTTCGGAATCAGCCCCAGCATTTT. Translated, it gives CASSLVRNQPQHF.

The V and J genes are TRBV29-1 and TRBJ1-2; 7 positions match TRBD1. Germline lookup yields CDR1 SQVTM and CDR2 ANQGSEA. With 5 bases clipped from V and 7 bases from J, the junction kept 13 bases outside the gene matches. The CDR3 length is 14 residues. The CDR3 DNA reads as TGCAGCGTTTCCGATCTCTCAAGGGGGCCTGGCTACACCTTC. Its protein product is CSVSDLSRGPGYTF.

CDR3: CSVGQGYQETQYF. The CDR3 DNA follows: TGCAGCGTTGGCCAGGGGTACCAAGAGACCCAGTACTTC. The V gene is TRBV29-1, the J gene TRBJ2-5; D is possibly TRBD1 (6 bases). Germline V CDR1 and CDR2: SQVTM, ANQGSEA. V was pared by 4 bases and J by 0 bases, with 9 bases between. This CDR3 has 13 amino acids.

The V gene is TRBV25-1, the J gene TRBJ2-2, with a tentative D call TRBD2 (6 bases). This CDR3 is built from 15 residues. Germline V gene sequence: CDR1 MGHDK, CDR2 SYGVNS. Trimming took off 3 bases at V and 4 bases at J, with 12 bases between the two ends. The CDR3 coding sequence is TGTGCCAGCAGTGATCATGGGGGGACCACCGGGGAGCTGTTTTTT. It encodes CASSDHGGTTGELFF.

This chain connects TRBV6-1 to TRBJ2-5; the D gene is possibly TRBD2 (7 bases). This CDR3 has 15 amino acids. Germline CDR1 and CDR2: MNHNS and SASEGT. V lost 7 bases and J lost 4, with 19 bases in between. CDR3 DNA sequence: TGTGCCAGCACCCGGCAAGGGGGGGTAGCAGAGACCCAGTACTTC. Protein product: CASTRQGGVAETQYF.

V usage is TRBV6-1 and J usage is TRBJ1-2; no reliable D call. Trimming left V 3 bases short and J 0 bases short, with 8 bases between. Germline CDR1 reads MNHNS; CDR2 reads SASEGT. The CDR3 spans 14 residues. DNA of the CDR3: TGTGCCAGCAGTGACCGGGCAGCTAACTATGGCTACACCTTC. Its translation is CASSDRAANYGYTF.

DNA of the CDR3: TGCGCCAGCAGCTTGCGACAGGGTGCTGGAAACACCATATATTTT. Translated, it gives CASSLRQGAGNTIYF. The rearrangement links TRBV5-1 to TRBJ1-3; 7 nucleotides agree with TRBD1. Germline CDR1 is SGHRS and CDR2 is YFSETQ. V shed 1 base, J shed 2 bases, and the junction held 3 bases outside the gene matches. The CDR3 sequence is 15 residues long.